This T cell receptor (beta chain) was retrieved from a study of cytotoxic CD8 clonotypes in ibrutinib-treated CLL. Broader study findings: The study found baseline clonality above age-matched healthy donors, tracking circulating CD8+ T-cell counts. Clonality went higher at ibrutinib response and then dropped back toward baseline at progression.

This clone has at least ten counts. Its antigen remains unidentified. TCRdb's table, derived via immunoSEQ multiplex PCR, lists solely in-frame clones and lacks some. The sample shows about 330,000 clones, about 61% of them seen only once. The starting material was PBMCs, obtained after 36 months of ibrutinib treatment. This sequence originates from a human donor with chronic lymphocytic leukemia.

The CDR3 is CASSPQMGQPQHF. The CDR3 region has the DNA TGTGCCAGCTCACCACAGATGGGTCAGCCCCAGCATTTT. This chain links TRBV18 with TRBJ1-5; D remains ambiguous. From germline, CDR1 is KGHSH and CDR2 LQKENI. There are 13 residues in the CDR3. Trimming shortened V by 1 base and J by 6 bases, and 7 bases separated the two germline ends.